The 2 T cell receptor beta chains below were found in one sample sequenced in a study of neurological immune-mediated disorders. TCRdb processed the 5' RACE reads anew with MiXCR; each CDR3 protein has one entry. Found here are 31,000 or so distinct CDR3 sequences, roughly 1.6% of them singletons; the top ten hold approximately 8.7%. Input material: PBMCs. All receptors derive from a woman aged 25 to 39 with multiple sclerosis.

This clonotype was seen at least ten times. CDR3 DNA: TGCGCCAGCAGCCGGCGGGACTCTGGGGCCAACGTCCTGACTTTC. Translation: CASSRRDSGANVLTF. This rearrangement joins TRBV5-1 to TRBJ2-6; TRBD2 might be the D (6 bases). Germline V gives CDR1 SGHRS, CDR2 YFSETQ. With 4 bases removed from V and 0 bases from J, the gap between germline ends came to 8 bases. The CDR3 is 15 residues long.

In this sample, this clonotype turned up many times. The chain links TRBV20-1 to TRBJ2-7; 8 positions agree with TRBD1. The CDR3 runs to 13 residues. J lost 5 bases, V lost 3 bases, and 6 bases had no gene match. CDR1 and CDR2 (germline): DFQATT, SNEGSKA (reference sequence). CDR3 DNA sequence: TGCAGTGCTAGTTTCAGGACAGGGCACGAGCAGTACTTC. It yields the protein CSASFRTGHEQYF.